This T cell receptor beta chain was retrieved from a study of blood T cells in healthy people across ages. Overall study findings and caveats: The lack of PBMC sorting stopped any conclusive naive versus antigen-experienced comparison.

Together with a sample-barcoded 5' primer, a J-beta primer mix was included in a second PCR lasting 7 to 11 cycles. Each cDNA was tagged by a template-switch adaptor containing 12 random nucleotides. One entry per CDR3 protein, called by TCRdb with MiXCR from the 5' RACE reads. The sample lists some 1.4 million distinct CDR3 sequences, 35% to 45% seen once, with roughly 7.9% in the top ten. The CDR3 consists of 15 residues. The V gene lost 0 bases and the J gene lost 7 bases, with 10 bases spanning the gap. Germline V gene data show CDR1 as MNHEY and CDR2 as SVGEGT. As for this clonotype: The antigen is unknown.

This chain uses TRBV6-2 or TRBV6-3 with TRBJ1-6; D remains ambiguous. What was sequenced was blood. The clonotype originates from a woman younger than 30 in good health. CDR3 residues: CASSYSGPRNSPLHF. The CDR3 bases are TGTGCCAGCAGTTACTCCGGGCCGCGAAATTCACCCCTCCACTTT.